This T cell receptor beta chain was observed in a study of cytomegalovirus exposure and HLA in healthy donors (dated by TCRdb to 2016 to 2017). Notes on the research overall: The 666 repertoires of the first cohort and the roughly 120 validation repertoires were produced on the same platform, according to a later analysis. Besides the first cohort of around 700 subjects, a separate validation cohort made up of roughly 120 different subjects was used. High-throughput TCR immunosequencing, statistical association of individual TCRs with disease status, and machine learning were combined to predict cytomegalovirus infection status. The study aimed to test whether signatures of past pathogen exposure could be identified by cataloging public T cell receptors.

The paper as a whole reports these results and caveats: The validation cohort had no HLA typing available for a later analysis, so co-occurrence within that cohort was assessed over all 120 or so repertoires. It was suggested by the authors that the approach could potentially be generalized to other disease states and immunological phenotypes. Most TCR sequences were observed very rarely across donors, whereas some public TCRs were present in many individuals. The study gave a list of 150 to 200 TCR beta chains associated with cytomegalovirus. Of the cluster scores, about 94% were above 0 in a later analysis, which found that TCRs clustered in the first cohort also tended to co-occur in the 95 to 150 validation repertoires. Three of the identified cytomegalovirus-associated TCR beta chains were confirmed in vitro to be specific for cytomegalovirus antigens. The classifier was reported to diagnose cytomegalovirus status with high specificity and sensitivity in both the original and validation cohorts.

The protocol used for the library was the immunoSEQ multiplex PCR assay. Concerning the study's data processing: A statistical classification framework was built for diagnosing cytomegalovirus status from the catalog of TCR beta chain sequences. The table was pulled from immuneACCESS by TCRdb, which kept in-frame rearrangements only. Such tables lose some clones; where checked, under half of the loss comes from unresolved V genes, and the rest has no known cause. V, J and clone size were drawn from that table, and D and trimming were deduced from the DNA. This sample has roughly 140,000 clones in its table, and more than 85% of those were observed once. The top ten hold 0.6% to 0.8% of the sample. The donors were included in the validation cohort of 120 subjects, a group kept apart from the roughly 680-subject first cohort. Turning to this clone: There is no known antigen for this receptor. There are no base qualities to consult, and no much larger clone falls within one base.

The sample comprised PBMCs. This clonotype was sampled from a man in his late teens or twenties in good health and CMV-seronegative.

The base sequence is TGTGCCAGCTCACCCTACCTGACGACAGGGAAAGACTACGAGCAGTACTTC. The encoded protein is CASSPYLTTGKDYEQYF. The chain employs TRBV18 and TRBJ2-7; 7 bases in the middle match TRBD1. Here V drops 3 bases and J drops 3 bases, and the junction holds 14 bases not matched to any gene. The CDR3 goes from the cysteine to the phenylalanine over 17 residues. Kept here is only the CDR3 DNA, which spans 51 bases and is read in frame from base 1. In the germline V gene, CDR1 corresponds to KGHSH and CDR2 to LQKENI.